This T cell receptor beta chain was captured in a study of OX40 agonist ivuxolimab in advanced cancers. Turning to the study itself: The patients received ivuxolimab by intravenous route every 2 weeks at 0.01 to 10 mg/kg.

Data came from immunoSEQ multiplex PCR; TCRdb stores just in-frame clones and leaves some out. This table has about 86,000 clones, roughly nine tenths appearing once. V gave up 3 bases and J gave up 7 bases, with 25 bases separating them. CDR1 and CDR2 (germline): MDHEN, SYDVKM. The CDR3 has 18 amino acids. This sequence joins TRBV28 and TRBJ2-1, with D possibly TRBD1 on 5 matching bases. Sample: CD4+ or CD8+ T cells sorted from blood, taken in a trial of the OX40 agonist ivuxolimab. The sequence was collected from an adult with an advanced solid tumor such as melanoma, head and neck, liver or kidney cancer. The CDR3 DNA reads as TGTGCCAGCAGTTTTATTGCGTCGGACACCCCCAGGAGAAATGAGCAGTTCTTC. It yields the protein CASSFIASDTPRRNEQFF.